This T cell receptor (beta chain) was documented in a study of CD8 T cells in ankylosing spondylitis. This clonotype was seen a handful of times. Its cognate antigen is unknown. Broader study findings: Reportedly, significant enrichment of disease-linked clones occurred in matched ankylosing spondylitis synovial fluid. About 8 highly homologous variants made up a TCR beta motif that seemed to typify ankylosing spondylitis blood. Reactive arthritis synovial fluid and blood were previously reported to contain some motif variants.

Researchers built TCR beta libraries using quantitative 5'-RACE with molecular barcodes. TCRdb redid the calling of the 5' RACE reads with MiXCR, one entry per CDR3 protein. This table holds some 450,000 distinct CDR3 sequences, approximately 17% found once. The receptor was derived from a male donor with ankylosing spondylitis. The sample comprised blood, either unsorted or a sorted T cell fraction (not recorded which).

The CDR3 here is CASSLDGTLNQPQHF. In nucleotides, the CDR3 is TGCGCCAGCAGCTTGGATGGTACTCTTAATCAGCCCCAGCATTTT. The V and J genes are TRBV5-1 and TRBJ1-5; no firm D call. The germline V gene has CDR1 SGHRS and CDR2 YFSETQ. This CDR3 is 15 amino acids long. V dropped 0 bases and J dropped 4 bases, with 11 bases sitting between them.